This entry is about one TCR beta chain. The sample belongs to a study of T-cell reconstitution after alpha-beta-depleted transplantation in children. This CDR3 comprises 15 residues. V lost 3 bases and J 1 base, leaving 11 bases between the germline ends. The TCRbeta library incorporated unique molecular identifiers. One entry per CDR3 protein, called by TCRdb with MiXCR from the PCR reads. Of around 370,000 distinct CDR3 sequences listed, approximately 10% are singletons. V and J are TRBV12-3 or TRBV12-4 and TRBJ2-3; TRBD1 is a possible D gene (5 bases). The input for sequencing was PBMCs from the stem cell graft donor, taken from the stem cell graft. This receptor was obtained from a human donor who donated a stem cell graft to a child with acute lymphoblastic leukemia. The CDR3 is CASSLDQGGTDTQYF. The CDR3 DNA sequence: TGTGCCAGCAGTTTGGATCAGGGCGGCACAGATACGCAGTATTTT.